This T cell receptor (beta chain) was identified during a study of vaccination effects on CD4 cells after COVID-19. This clone was counted only a few times. As yet, its antigen is unknown. Broader study findings: The authors studied few convalescent patients and collected no early post-infection timepoints.

Here immunoSEQ multiplex PCR was the method, and the copy in TCRdb shows in-frame clones only, minus some. The table lists tens of thousands of clones, more than 60% of them singletons. The CDR3 length is 14 residues. With 2 bases removed from V and 4 bases from J, the gap between germline ends came to 9 bases. CDR1 and CDR2 from the germline V gene are SGHDN and FVKESK. Following 10 days of culture, CD4+ T cells were isolated. Participants were given two doses of BNT162b2 or mRNA-1273 vaccine. Specimen: CD4+ T cells from PBMCs cultured without peptide, collected after COVID-19 vaccination. The receptor's source is a human donor who received a COVID-19 vaccine. This sequence joins TRBV14 and TRBJ1-3; D gene ambiguous. The CDR3 protein is CASSQQVSGNTIYF. DNA for the CDR3: TGTGCCAGCAGCCAACAGGTTTCCGGAAACACCATATATTTT.